The clone carrying this TCR beta chain appeared once. Its antigen is not identified. This entry is derived from a study of vaccination and CD4 T cells after COVID-19. Study-level background: The BNT162b2 or mRNA-1273 vaccine was given to participants in two doses.

Treatment meaning: roughly 10-day PBMC culture with coronavirus spike peptide pools or control peptides (ViraFEST assay). US Alpha, Beta and Delta variants postdated the positive PCR dates, which ran from March to December 2020. Alongside approximately 10 IU/ml IL-2 and approximately 9.8 ug/ml peptide pools, PBMCs were cultured at some 2 million per well. Trimming took 7 bases from V and 8 from J; bases not matched to a gene: 7. This CDR3 has 13 residues. With the Oncomine TCR Beta short-read assay, DNA from cultured CD4+ T cells was sequenced. TCRdb reprocessed the PCR reads with MiXCR, giving one entry per CDR3 protein. The data hold 20,000 to 25,000 distinct CDR3 sequences, with around three quarters observed a single time.

Sequencing was performed on CD4+ T cells from blood, cultured in vitro. The rearrangement links TRBV12-3 or TRBV12-4 to TRBJ1-2; 10 positions agree with TRBD1. The sequence came from a human donor who had recovered from COVID-19. The CDR3 protein is CASNPGQGSGYTF. The DNA for the CDR3 is TGTGCCAGCAACCCGGGACAGGGGAGCGGCTACACCTTC.